The clone carrying this T cell receptor beta chain was counted ten times or more. Sequenced by immunoSEQ multiplex PCR; TCRdb stores in-frame clones only, minus some. The repertoire holds around 290,000 clones, approximately 89% seen once, with over 2.5% in the top ten. This sample was taken from a study of blood T cell repertoires in COVID-19. CDR3 length equals 14 residues. Germline loops: CDR1 SNHLY, CDR2 FYNNEI. V was trimmed by 9 bases and J by 5 bases, leaving 16 bases between them. V gene TRBV2 combines with J gene TRBJ2-2; tentative D call: TRBD1 (7 bases). The receptor was isolated from a woman between 18 and 29 years old who had recovered from COVID-19. Sequencing used PBMCs or T cells enriched from blood (not recorded which). The CDR3 sequence is CARRQGGDTGELFF. Written as DNA, the CDR3 is TGTGCCAGAAGACAGGGAGGTGATACCGGGGAGCTGTTTTTT.